The 27 T cell receptor beta chains in this list originate from one sample, sequenced in a study of T cell changes during pregnancy in multiple sclerosis. Profiling relied on immunoSEQ multiplex PCR, and the TCRdb table lists in-frame clones only, not all of them. The table has about 79,000 clones, about 93% seen once. The sequencing here drew on peripheral blood, taken in the second trimester of pregnancy. The source of these receptors is a female donor in good health, enrolled as a control in a pregnancy study.

This chain uses TRBV7-9 with TRBJ2-5; 8 bases are a match to TRBD2. V was pared by 8 bases and J by 4 bases, with 3 bases of the junction left unmatched. Germline loops: CDR1 SEHNR, CDR2 FQNEAQ (reference sequence). The length of the CDR3 is 12 residues. CDR3 nucleotide sequence: TGTGCCAGCGGACTAGCTGCAGAGACCCAGTACTTC. Protein product: CASGLAAETQYF.

The V and J genes are TRBV11-3 and TRBJ2-7; 7 bases map to TRBD1. This CDR3 comprises 14 residues. Trimming cost V 5 bases and J 3 bases; bases outside gene matches: 7. Germline V gene data show CDR1 as SGHNT and CDR2 as YENEEA. CDR3 sequence: CASSPWTGFYEQYF. CDR3 coding DNA: TGTGCCAGCAGCCCCTGGACAGGTTTCTACGAGCAGTACTTC.

This clone has just one count. This sequence joins TRBV19 and TRBJ1-3; the match to TRBD1 covers 7 bases. This CDR3 spans 16 amino acids. Germline V gene data show CDR1 as LNHDA and CDR2 as SQIVND (reference sequence). V lost 5 bases, J lost 0 bases, and 7 bases stayed unmatched. The chain's CDR3 is CASSPPGQSSGNTIYF. CDR3 DNA: TGTGCCAGTAGTCCCCCGGGACAGAGCTCTGGAAACACCATATATTTT. Full variable domain (missing parts from reference TRBV19 and TRBJ1-3): DGGITQSPKYLFRKEGQNVTLSCEQNLNHDAMYWYRQDPGQGLRLIYYSQIVNDFQKGDIAEGYSVSREKKESFPLTVTSAQKNPTAFYLCASSPPGQSSGNTIYFGEGSWLTVV.

The gene calls are TRBV5-1 and TRBJ1-1; tentative D call: TRBD1 (5 bases). This CDR3 region has 14 residues. The germline V gene has CDR1 SGHRS and CDR2 YFSETQ. The V end was cut by 2 bases, the J end by 3 bases, with 11 bases between. The CDR3 region is CASSLDPRDTEAFF. CDR3 DNA sequence: TGCGCCAGCAGCTTAGATCCCAGGGACACTGAAGCTTTCTTT.

The gene calls are TRBV12-5 and TRBJ2-7; maybe TRBD1 (5 bases). Germline CDR1 is LGHNT and CDR2 is FRNRAP. CDR3 length equals 13 residues. The V end was cut by 7 bases, the J end by 4 bases, with 14 bases between. CDR3 DNA sequence: TGTGCTAGTGCGAAGGGAAAGGGGTACGAGCAGTACTTC. Protein: CASAKGKGYEQYF.

This chain links TRBV6-6 with TRBJ1-5, with 8 bases matching TRBD1. CDR3 length: 15 residues. Germline CDR1 is MNHNY and CDR2 is SVGAGI (reference sequence). Germline trimming cut 2 bases from V and 2 bases from J; bases unmatched to any gene: 2. CDR3 residues: CASSYMDRGNQPQHF. The CDR3 bases are TGTGCCAGCAGTTACATGGACAGGGGCAATCAGCCCCAGCATTTT.

This clone was seen just once. This chain links TRBV5-1 with TRBJ1-1; 10 nucleotides agree with TRBD1. The germline V gene has CDR1 SGHRS and CDR2 YFSETQ. J gave up 3 bases and V 0 bases, and 2 bases lay outside the gene matches. The CDR3 totals 15 residues. In nucleotides, the CDR3 is TGCGCCAGCAGCTTGGGGACAGGGGGGCACACTGAAGCTTTCTTT. Translated, it gives CASSLGTGGHTEAFF. Combining the CDR3 with reference TRBV5-1 and TRBJ1-1 gives the whole variable domain KAGVTQTPRYLIKTRGQQVTLSCSPISGHRSVSWYQQTPGQGLQFLFEYFSETQRNKGNFPGRFSGRQFSNSRSEMNVSTLELGDSALYLCASSLGTGGHTEAFFGQGTRLTVV.

The rearrangement joins TRBV5-8 to TRBJ2-1, with D tentatively TRBD1 (6 bases). Germline CDR1 and CDR2: SGHTS and YDEGEE. Trimming stripped 3 bases from V and 0 bases from J, with 10 bases between. The CDR3 length is 15 residues. The CDR3 sequence: CASSSDRSSYNEQFF. The CDR3 bases are TGTGCCAGCAGCTCCGACAGGAGCTCCTACAATGAGCAGTTCTTC.

The CDR3 region is CASSQDWTGGNTIYF. As DNA, the CDR3 is TGCGCCAGCAGCCAAGATTGGACGGGGGGAAACACCATATATTTT. The chain employs TRBV4-3 and TRBJ1-3, with unresolved D. The V and J ends lost 0 bases and 4 bases respectively, with 10 bases between them. The germline CDR1 and CDR2 sequences are LGHNA and YSLEER. The CDR3 spans 15 residues.

The J gene is TRBJ2-7, the V gene TRBV19; no clear D gene. V was trimmed by 1 base and J by 0 bases, leaving 4 bases between them. The germline CDR1 and CDR2 sequences are LNHDA and SQIVND (reference sequence). This CDR3 is built from 13 residues. The CDR3 spells CASSIGSSYEQYF. CDR3 DNA sequence: TGTGCCAGTAGTATAGGCAGCTCCTACGAGCAGTACTTC.

The chain uses TRBV10-3 and TRBJ2-7; TRBD2 matches 8 bases. J lost 3 bases, V lost 3 bases, and 7 bases had no gene match. The V gene's germline CDR1 is ENHRY and CDR2 SYGVKD. The CDR3 consists of 15 residues. The CDR3 DNA sequence: TGTGCCATCAGTGATGATGGGCTAGCGGGCTACGAGCAGTACTTC. Translating gives CAISDDGLAGYEQYF.

This clone was seen a few times. The J gene is TRBJ1-2, the V gene TRBV30; TRBD1 matches at 8 bases. CDR1 is GTSNPN and CDR2 is SVGIG in the germline V gene (reference sequence). There are 15 residues in the CDR3. With V trimmed by 5 bases and J by 4 bases, 12 bases remained unmatched. The CDR3 DNA follows: TGTGCCTGGTTTCGGACAGGGCATTCTGCCTATGGCTACACCTTC. It yields the protein CAWFRTGHSAYGYTF.

This sequence joins TRBV2 and TRBJ2-1, with 10 bases matching TRBD2. CDR3 length: 13 residues. The V and J ends lost 11 bases and 8 bases, in that order; junction bases with no gene match: 9. The V gene's germline CDR1 is SNHLY and CDR2 FYNNEI. CDR3 region: CAGSTSGFDEQFF. The DNA for the CDR3 is TGTGCCGGATCGACTAGCGGGTTCGATGAGCAGTTCTTC.

The rearrangement uses TRBV28 and TRBJ1-1, with a tentative D call TRBD1 (6 bases). Looked up from germline, CDR1 is MDHEN and CDR2 is SYDVKM. V lost 7 bases to trimming and J lost 4 bases, with 13 bases between them. This CDR3 region has 13 residues. The CDR3 bases are TGTGCCAGCATTGGCAGGGGCCCCACTGAAGCTTTCTTT. Translated, it gives CASIGRGPTEAFF.

The V call is TRBV27, the J call TRBJ2-5; TRBD1 agrees at 8 bases. V shed 4 bases and J 3 bases; nucleotides not matched to a gene: 7. The CDR3 covers 15 residues. CDR1 is MNHEY, CDR2 SMNVEV, per germline (reference sequence). CDR3 sequence (DNA): TGTGCCAGCAGTTCGCGGACAGGGTGGGAAGAGACCCAGTACTTC. Residues: CASSSRTGWEETQYF.

This chain connects TRBV7-4 to TRBJ2-3, with TRBD2 identical over 11 bases. This CDR3 has 15 residues. The germline V gene encodes CDR1 SGHVT and CDR2 SQSDAQ. The CDR3 coding sequence is TGTGTCGGGCTAGCGGGGGGCCTGGGGACAGATACGCAGTATTTT. Amino acids: CVGLAGGLGTDTQYF. The full variable domain, rest sourced from reference TRBV7-4 and TRBJ2-3, is GAGVSQSPRYKVAKRGRDVALRCDSISGHVTLYWYRQTLGQGSEVLTYSQSDAQRDKSGRPSGRFSAERPERSVSTLKIQRTEQGDSAVYLCVGLAGGLGTDTQYFGPGTRLTVL.

The genes are TRBV7-2 and TRBJ2-3, with D unresolved. This CDR3 region has 14 residues. Trimming took off 1 base at V and 2 bases at J, with 7 bases between the two ends. From germline, CDR1 is SGHTA and CDR2 FQGNSA. This CDR3 reads CASSLGAYTDTQYF. The CDR3 DNA sequence: TGTGCCAGCAGCTTAGGGGCCTACACAGATACGCAGTATTTT.

The chain is built from TRBV11-3 and TRBJ2-7, with TRBD2 as a possible D gene (6 bases). V lost 5 bases, J lost 0 bases, and 17 bases lay in between. The CDR3 extends over 16 amino acids. The germline V gene encodes CDR1 SGHNT and CDR2 YENEEA. In DNA form, the CDR3 reads TGTGCCAGCAGCCAAATTGGGACTTTTAGCTCCTACGAGCAGTACTTC. The encoded protein is CASSQIGTFSSYEQYF.

This chain links TRBV10-3 with TRBJ2-1, with TRBD2 matching over 9 bases. The junction had 6 bases not matched to a gene; V was cut back by 2 bases and J by 4 bases. Per germline, CDR1 ENHRY and CDR2 SYGVKD. The length of the CDR3 is 16 residues. CDR3 sequence (DNA): TGTGCCATCAGTGAGGAAGGGGCGGGGGGGTACAATGAGCAGTTCTTC. Its protein is CAISEEGAGGYNEQFF.

The J gene is TRBJ2-7, the V gene TRBV4-3; 10 positions agree with TRBD1. Germline assignment: CDR1 LGHNA and CDR2 YSLEER. The CDR3 runs to 15 residues. With V trimmed by 3 bases and J by 6 bases, 8 bases remained unmatched. The CDR3 DNA sequence: TGCGCCAGCAGCCAGCACGGGACAGGGGTGCGCGAGCAGTACTTC. It codes for CASSQHGTGVREQYF.

This chain links TRBV19 with TRBJ1-2; D is perhaps TRBD1 (6 bases). The V end was cut by 6 bases, the J end by 4 bases, with 15 bases between. In germline, CDR1 is LNHDA, CDR2 SQIVND (reference sequence). The CDR3 has 14 amino acids. The DNA of the CDR3 is TGTGCCAGTAGAAACCCTCGACAGGCCTATGGCTACACCTTC. Amino acids: CASRNPRQAYGYTF.

The chain uses TRBV7-8 and TRBJ1-1; D gene ambiguous. Between the trimmed V and J ends, which lost 5 bases and 4 bases, there was a span of 8 bases. Germline CDR1 SGHVS, CDR2 FQNEAQ. The CDR3 contains 12 residues. The CDR3 protein is CASSPSVTEAFF. CDR3 nucleotides: TGTGCCAGCAGCCCCTCGGTCACTGAAGCTTTCTTT. Variable domain in full (rest from reference TRBV7-8 and TRBJ1-1): GAGVSQSPRYKVAKRGQDVALRCDPISGHVSLFWYQQALGQGPEFLTYFQNEAQLDKSGLPSDRFFAERPEGSVSTLKIQRTQQEDSAVYLCASSPSVTEAFFGQGTRLTVV.

The chain's CDR3 is CASSQDAGQGVSYGYTF. The CDR3 DNA reads TGCGCCAGCAGCCAAGATGCCGGGCAGGGGGTAAGCTATGGCTACACCTTC. This chain uses TRBV4-1 with TRBJ1-2, with 7 nucleotides matching TRBD1. The CDR3 loop spans 17 amino acids. V lost 0 bases, J lost 4 bases, and 11 bases stayed unmatched. Germline V CDR1 and CDR2: MGHRA, YSYEKL.

CDR3: CASSFTGSAYEQYF. Written as DNA, the CDR3 is TGTGCCAGCAGTTTTACAGGGTCGGCCTACGAGCAGTACTTC. The chain combines TRBV6-5 with TRBJ2-7; TRBD1 is a possible D gene (6 bases). The CDR3 length is 14 residues. The germline V gene has CDR1 MNHEY and CDR2 SVGAGI. V was shortened by 4 bases and J by 2 bases, with 12 bases between the two germline ends.

This rearrangement joins TRBV12-5 to TRBJ2-1, with 10 bases identical to TRBD1. The germline CDR1 and CDR2 sequences are LGHNT and FRNRAP. This CDR3 contains 19 residues. The V segment lost 0 bases and the J segment 8 bases; nucleotides outside the gene matches: 16. The CDR3 loop is CASGLVVPGTGVPGYEQFF. CDR3 nucleotide sequence: TGTGCTAGTGGTTTGGTAGTTCCCGGGACAGGGGTTCCGGGCTATGAGCAGTTCTTC.

The gene calls are TRBV19 and TRBJ2-1; 9 positions agree with TRBD2. This CDR3 is built from 15 residues. The germline V gene has CDR1 LNHDA and CDR2 SQIVND (reference sequence). The V and J ends lost 5 bases and 9 bases, in that order; junction bases with no gene match: 11. The CDR3 here is CASSFRGGARVEQFF. The CDR3 coding sequence is TGTGCCAGTAGTTTCCGCGGGGGGGCGCGAGTTGAGCAGTTCTTC.

The genes are TRBV7-2 and TRBJ2-1; a possible D gene is TRBD2 (6 bases). Germline V CDR1 and CDR2: SGHTA, FQGNSA. CDR3 length: 15 amino acids. V lost 5 bases and J lost 0, with 11 bases in between. The CDR3 region is CASSPVGGSYNEQFF. The CDR3 DNA follows: TGTGCCAGCAGCCCCGTGGGGGGCTCCTACAATGAGCAGTTCTTC. Complete variable domain (other parts from reference TRBV7-2 and TRBJ2-1): GAGVSQSPSNKVTEKGKDVELRCDPISGHTALYWYRQSLGQGLEFLIYFQGNSAPDKSGLPSDRFSAERTGGSVSTLTIQRTQQEDSAVYLCASSPVGGSYNEQFFGPGTRLTVL.